The entry below gives a single T cell receptor beta chain sequence along with its context. Libraries were prepared by immunoSEQ multiplex PCR; TCRdb keeps only in-frame clonotypes and omits some of them. The table has roughly 59,000 clones, roughly nine tenths seen once; the top ten hold 1.5% to 2%. The data belong to a study of control samples from healthy donors and cancer patients. V was pared by 11 bases and J by 3 bases, with 13 bases between. The germline CDR1 and CDR2 sequences are KGHSH and LQKENI. CDR3 length: 13 amino acids. The source material was PBMCs. This chain links TRBV18 with TRBJ1-4, with D perhaps matching TRBD1 (6 bases). The sequence was collected from a man aged 35-49 years with colorectal cancer. The CDR3 protein is CAGSGAANEKLFF. In nucleotides, the CDR3 is TGTGCCGGATCGGGGGCGGCTAATGAAAAACTGTTTTTT.